This entry describes one T cell receptor (beta chain). Its antigen target is currently unknown. Base quality data are lacking; no much larger clone is found one base away. TCR beta repertoires were profiled from peripheral blood of roughly twelve young patients with multiple sclerosis to demonstrate the VDJtools post-analysis software. The multiple sclerosis patients were children and adolescents ranging in age from about 6 to 16 years. This sample stems from a study of post-analysis software for immune sequencing data (dated by TCRdb to about 2015). Describing the broader study: The recorded disease courses included relapsing-remitting, secondary progressive and progressive-relapsing multiple sclerosis, and some patients had no subtype annotation. Patient repertoires were compared against 10 to 12 previously published healthy control repertoires from donors aged roughly 6 to 26 years. A subset of samples was prepared in parallel using single-end sample barcoding, then pooled and co-amplified after Illumina adapter ligation.

Library preparation employed PCR. The data were produced on an Illumina HiSeq 2500. To reduce PCR and sequencing biases, unique molecular identifiers were incorporated into the TCR beta cDNA libraries. Per 1 to 10 million input T cells, approximately 500,000 cDNA molecules were obtained, such that each molecule approximated one T cell. The same protocol used for the earlier healthy control dataset was applied to prepare and sequence the patient libraries. Within a given batch, samples were prepared together, multiplexed and sequenced on the same HiSeq lane. As for the authors' bioinformatics: MIGEC handled the raw barcoded reads, throwing out single-read molecular identifier groups before consensus assembly and CDR3 extraction. Clonotype tables were post-analysed with VDJtools, and diversity was normalized by down-sampling all datasets to the smallest sample size. Repertoire overlap clustering matched CDR3 amino acid but not nucleotide sequences to correct batch-related cross-sample contamination. Using fastp at Q25 and MiXCR, TCRdb reprocessed the public reads and kept productive beta chains. Rows with one shared CDR3 protein collapse into an entry with the most common genes and DNA. These V and J calls are TCRdb output, not the study's own analysis. The sample yields roughly 600,000 distinct CDR3 sequences; about 40% were counted once. Jointly, the top ten make up roughly 1.7% of the sample.

Beyond this particular receptor, the publication reports: Multiple sclerosis patients had significantly lower normalized Chao1 diversity than controls, a result that suggests substantial peripheral T-cell clonal expansion. Strong co-clustering of samples prepared in the same batch was shown by direct clustering with F measure, prompting a batch-effect correction. The control group was slightly older than the multiple sclerosis patient group.

This sequence was found in a girl aged 10 to 17 with multiple sclerosis. The sequenced sample consisted of blood.

The CDR3 region has the sequence CASSYSLGTEAFF. The nucleotide sequence is TGTGCCAGCAGTTACTCACTGGGGACTGAAGCTTTCTTT. Recombination linked TRBV6-5 to TRBJ1-1; the D segment cannot be called with confidence. Deletion took 0 bases off V and 5 bases off J, with a span of 7 bases between the germline ends. Per the germline V gene, MNHEY is the CDR1 and SVGAGI is the CDR2. Taken from cysteine to phenylalanine, the CDR3 has 13 residues. CDR3 DNA is the only sequence kept; it has 39 bases, read in frame from the first base.